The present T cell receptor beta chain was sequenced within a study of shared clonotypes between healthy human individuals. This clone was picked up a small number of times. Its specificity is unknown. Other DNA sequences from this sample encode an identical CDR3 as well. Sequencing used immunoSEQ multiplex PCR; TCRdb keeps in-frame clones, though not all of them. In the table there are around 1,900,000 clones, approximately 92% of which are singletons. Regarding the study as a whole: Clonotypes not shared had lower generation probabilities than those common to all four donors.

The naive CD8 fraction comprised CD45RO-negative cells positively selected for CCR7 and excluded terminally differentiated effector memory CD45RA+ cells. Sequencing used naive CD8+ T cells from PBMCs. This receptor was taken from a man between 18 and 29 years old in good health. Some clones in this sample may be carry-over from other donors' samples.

The CDR3 reads CASSVGNSYEQYF. The CDR3 bases are TGTGCCAGCAGCGTAGGGAATTCCTACGAGCAGTACTTC. The gene calls are TRBV9 and TRBJ2-7; D uncertain. The CDR3 is made up of 13 amino acids. Trimming stripped 0 bases from V and 1 base from J, with 5 bases between. CDR1 SGDLS and CDR2 YYNGEE come from the germline V gene.